This T cell receptor (beta chain) was profiled in a study of human T cells and chemical hapten exposure. Study findings and constraints: Following DPC sensitization, TCRs present above 1 in 1000 frequency showed no change.

This clonotype was recorded at least ten times. Its antigen is unidentified. For the library, individual cDNA molecules each received unique molecular identifiers. Source study methods: TCR counts had a median of around 94,000 per sample and spanned roughly 23,224 to 690,600. TCRdb ran MiXCR on the RACE reads and lists one entry per CDR3 protein. The V and J calls reflect TCRdb's pipeline rather than the authors' work. The sample comprises about 130,000 distinct CDR3 sequences, around 8.3% of which are singletons, and 1.5% to 2% rests with the top ten. Time point noted: healthy volunteer bleed at 2 weeks. Whole blood, unfractionated, served as the material for total RNA extraction. Germline V gene data show CDR1 as LNHNV and CDR2 as YYDKDF (reference sequence). V was clipped by 0 bases and J by 6 bases, with 9 bases between them. The CDR3 is 14 residues long.

V usage is TRBV15 and J usage is TRBJ1-5; D gene unclear. Sequencing was done on a sample of whole blood. The source of this sequence is a male donor in good health. Some clones in this sample may be carry-over from other donors' samples. The CDR3 spells CATSRDHGIQPQHF. CDR3 nucleotide sequence: TGTGCCACCAGCAGAGATCATGGAATTCAGCCCCAGCATTTT.